The clone carrying this T cell receptor (beta chain) was seen many times. Its antigen is not identified. These data come from a study of naive and memory T cell subsets. Points from the study as a whole: This RNA-based method may be sensitive to activation-related transcript changes.

A UMI-containing oligonucleotide was joined by 3' ligation to the TCR cDNA template. Whole blood, 2.5 to 3 ml, came from adult healthy volunteers. Unsorted total RNA, about 1 to 1000 ng, was DNase treated before reverse transcription. V was pared by 6 bases and J by 4 bases, with 17 bases of the junction left unmatched. Per germline, CDR1 KGHSH and CDR2 LQKENI. The length of the CDR3 is 19 residues. Amplification of ligated cDNA took four PCR rounds with SP2 and nested alpha and beta constant primers. For blood and skin samples, reverse transcription used TCR alpha and beta constant primers. One entry per CDR3 protein, called by TCRdb with MiXCR from the 5' RACE reads. The table lists tens of thousands of distinct CDR3 sequences, roughly 4.7% of them singletons.

This TCR came from a female donor in good health. The rearrangement uses TRBV18 and TRBJ2-7; 14 bases map to TRBD2. As DNA, the CDR3 is TGTGCCAGCTCCCTAACTGTGGGACTAGCGGGAGAACGCCTTTACGAGCAGTACTTC. Amino acid sequence: CASSLTVGLAGERLYEQYF. Full variable domain (rest looked up from reference TRBV18 and TRBJ2-7): NAGVMQNPRHLVRRRGQEARLRCSPMKGHSHVYWYRQLPEEGLKFMVYLQKENIIDESGMPKERFSAEFPKEGPSILRIQQVVRGDSAAYFCASSLTVGLAGERLYEQYFGPGTRLTVT.